The entry below describes one T cell receptor (beta chain). Its target is not known. These data come from a study of OX40 agonist ivuxolimab in advanced cancers. Study-wide findings and caveats: Relative to CD4+ cells, CD8+ T cells on average had more expanded clones. Clonal expansion in partial responders at 0.1-3.0 mg/kg ranked among the lowest.

TCRdb's copy holds only in-frame clones and misses some; the assay was immunoSEQ multiplex PCR. The table has around 65,000 clones, 90% seen once. Trimming shortened V by 2 bases and J by 2 bases, and 10 bases separated the two germline ends. This CDR3 spans 15 amino acids. Germline loops: CDR1 MGHDK, CDR2 SYGVNS. The clonotype comes from an adult with an advanced solid tumor such as melanoma, head and neck, liver or kidney cancer. The rearrangement uses TRBV25-1 and TRBJ1-3; D unresolved. This specimen was CD4+ or CD8+ T cells sorted from blood, taken in a trial of the OX40 agonist ivuxolimab. The CDR3 DNA follows: TGTGCCAGCAGTGAACAGGACCTCCCTGGAAACACCATATATTTT. It is translated as CASSEQDLPGNTIYF.